The next 27 T cell receptor beta chains were all read from a single sample in a study of cytomegalovirus exposure and HLA in healthy donors. Primers for the PCR totalled 60 Vbeta and 13 Jbeta. TCRdb's table, derived via immunoSEQ multiplex PCR, lists solely in-frame clones and lacks some. This sample's table reports about 110,000 clones. The specimen was PBMCs. All receptors derive from a man aged 40-50 years in good health and CMV-seropositive.

The CDR3 nucleotides read TGCGCCAGCAGCCAGGAACGACTAGCGGGAGGGATGGTTGAGCAGTTCTTC. This sequence encodes CASSQERLAGGMVEQFF. The genes are TRBV4-1 and TRBJ2-1, with 14 bases that match TRBD2. Germline V gene data show CDR1 as MGHRA and CDR2 as YSYEKL. The CDR3 length is 17 residues. The trim removed 3 bases at V and 9 bases at J, leaving 10 bases unmatched.

This chain joins TRBV7-9 and TRBJ2-5; D is perhaps TRBD2 (6 bases). V dropped 5 bases and J dropped 7 bases, with 11 bases sitting between them. The CDR3 is 12 residues long. Germline CDR1 is SEHNR and CDR2 is FQNEAQ (reference sequence). CDR3 DNA sequence: TGTGCCAGCAGCGGATATAGCGGGACCCAGTACTTC. Translation: CASSGYSGTQYF.

The chain links TRBV5-6 to TRBJ2-5, with 8 bases fitting TRBD2. This CDR3 comprises 15 residues. The V and J ends lost 6 bases and 2 bases, in that order; junction bases with no gene match: 9. Germline-derived CDR1 and CDR2 are SGHDT and YYEEEE. CDR3 in DNA: TGTGCCAGCACCCGGGGGGGGTTAGCTCAAGAGACCCAGTACTTC. This sequence encodes CASTRGGLAQETQYF.

The chain employs TRBV5-6 and TRBJ2-3, with D possibly TRBD2 on 5 matching bases. The CDR3 sequence is 12 residues long. The V gene's germline CDR1 is SGHDT and CDR2 YYEEEE. Trimming left V 4 bases short and J 8 bases short, with 11 bases between. The CDR3 protein is CASSRGLFTQYF. In DNA, the CDR3 is TGTGCCAGCAGCCGCGGACTCTTTACGCAGTATTTT.

This rearrangement joins TRBV6-5 to TRBJ2-4; the match to TRBD1 covers 11 bases. The CDR3 extends over 14 amino acids. The germline CDR1 and CDR2 sequences are MNHEY and SVGAGI. Trimming took 0 bases from V and 8 from J; bases not matched to a gene: 0. The CDR3 nucleotides are TGTGCCAGCAGTTACTCGGGACAGGGGGACATTCAGTACTTC. This gives the protein CASSYSGQGDIQYF.

This chain joins TRBV30 and TRBJ2-1; possible D gene TRBD2, 5 bases. V lost 5 bases and J lost 6, with 20 bases in between. Germline lookup yields CDR1 GTSNPN and CDR2 SVGIG (reference sequence). This CDR3 spans 15 amino acids. The CDR3 DNA follows: TGTGCCTGGGGACTGGGCAGGAGACCTACCAATGAGCAGTTCTTC. Translated, it gives CAWGLGRRPTNEQFF.

This sequence joins TRBV9 and TRBJ2-7; D may be TRBD2 (6 bases). This CDR3 contains 15 residues. The V and J ends lost 3 bases and 3 bases respectively, with 16 bases between them. Germline loops: CDR1 SGDLS, CDR2 YYNGEE. DNA for the CDR3: TGTGCCAGCAGCGACGGACTAACCCCCAGCTACGAGCAGTACTTC. Encoded protein: CASSDGLTPSYEQYF.

The chain has TRBV14 and TRBJ1-4, with D possibly being TRBD1 (6 bases). Trimming stripped 1 base from V and 0 bases from J, with 15 bases between. Germline CDR1 is SGHDN and CDR2 is FVKESK. The CDR3 has 18 residues. The CDR3 DNA sequence: TGTGCCAGCAGCCAAGGACAGGTTACCTTTGCAACTAATGAAAAACTGTTTTTT. It yields the protein CASSQGQVTFATNEKLFF. The complete variable domain, with remaining parts taken from reference TRBV14 and TRBJ1-4, reads EAGVTQFPSHSVIEKGQTVTLRCDPISGHDNLYWYRRVMGKEIKFLLHFVKESKQDESGMPNNRFLAERTGGTYSTLKVQPAELEDSGVYFCASSQGQVTFATNEKLFFGSGTQLSVL.

CDR3 region: CASSPQGGSSYEQYF. The CDR3 bases are TGTGCCAGTAGTCCACAGGGGGGTTCTTCCTACGAGCAGTACTTC. V is TRBV19 and J is TRBJ2-7; 8 positions agree with TRBD1. The CDR3 totals 15 residues. CDR1 and CDR2 (germline): LNHDA, SQIVND (reference sequence). V trimming: 5 bases; J trimming: 1 base; junction bases outside the gene matches: 7. The full variable domain, its missing parts supplied by reference TRBV19 and TRBJ2-7, is DGGITQSPKYLFRKEGQNVTLSCEQNLNHDAMYWYRQDPGQGLRLIYYSQIVNDFQKGDIAEGYSVSREKKESFPLTVTSAQKNPTAFYLCASSPQGGSSYEQYFGPGTRLTVT.

The rearrangement links TRBV5-1 to TRBJ2-1; D not certain. V was trimmed by 3 bases and J by 10 bases, leaving 11 bases between them. Germline-derived CDR1 and CDR2 are SGHRS and YFSETQ. The CDR3 runs to 12 residues. The CDR3 reads CASSSQALEQFF. For the CDR3, the DNA is TGCGCCAGCAGCTCTCAGGCTCTGGAGCAGTTCTTC. Full variable domain (rest looked up from reference TRBV5-1 and TRBJ2-1): KAGVTQTPRYLIKTRGQQVTLSCSPISGHRSVSWYQQTPGQGLQFLFEYFSETQRNKGNFPGRFSGRQFSNSRSEMNVSTLELGDSALYLCASSSQALEQFFGPGTRLTVL.

The chain is built from TRBV28 and TRBJ2-1; tentatively, D is TRBD2 (6 bases). With 0 bases removed from V and 1 base from J, the gap between germline ends came to 13 bases. The germline CDR1 and CDR2 sequences are MDHEN and SYDVKM. The CDR3 totals 17 residues. CDR3 sequence: CASSLWSGFRSYNEQFF. CDR3 coding DNA: TGTGCCAGCAGTTTATGGAGCGGGTTTAGGTCCTACAATGAGCAGTTCTTC.

The V gene is TRBV10-1, the J gene TRBJ2-1; D might be TRBD2 (5 bases). Germline V CDR1 and CDR2: WNHNN, SYGVQD (reference sequence). Trimming took 2 bases from V and 0 from J, leaving 14 bases between them. This CDR3 is built from 17 residues. The CDR3 region has the DNA TGCGCCAGCAGTGAGAAGAGGGCAGCCCACTCCTACAATGAGCAGTTCTTC. Translation: CASSEKRAAHSYNEQFF.

This chain links TRBV10-3 with TRBJ2-2; TRBD2 matches at 8 bases. The V gene's germline CDR1 is ENHRY and CDR2 SYGVKD. V shed 2 bases and J 3 bases; nucleotides not matched to a gene: 5. The CDR3 consists of 16 residues. The CDR3 spells CAISERGREDTGELFF. In nucleotides, the CDR3 is TGTGCCATCAGTGAGCGGGGGCGGGAGGACACCGGGGAGCTGTTTTTT.

The gene calls are TRBV29-1 and TRBJ2-7; D perhaps matches TRBD1 (7 bases). Germline V gene lookup returns CDR1 SQVTM and CDR2 ANQGSEA. The CDR3 is made up of 21 amino acids. The ends were cut back, 0 bases at V and 0 bases at J, with 30 bases in the middle. The CDR3 coding sequence is TGCAGCGTTGAAGAAGGAGGGGGCCCCAGCGGGTCCCCCGGGAGCTCCTACGAGCAGTACTTC. It is translated as CSVEEGGGPSGSPGSSYEQYF.

This chain links TRBV6-1 with TRBJ2-5, with TRBD1 matching 7 bases. The CDR3 has 18 amino acids. Unmatched junction bases numbered 19, after V lost 4 bases and J lost 5 bases. Germline values: CDR1 MNHNS, CDR2 SASEGT. The CDR3: CASSAYTRTGQGGETQYF. The CDR3 nucleotides read TGTGCCAGCAGTGCATACACCAGGACAGGTCAGGGCGGGGAGACCCAGTACTTC.

This sequence joins TRBV5-5 and TRBJ1-2; D is undetermined. There are 15 residues in the CDR3. In germline, CDR1 is SGHKS, CDR2 YYEKEE (reference sequence). The V end was cut by 2 bases, the J end by 8 bases, with 19 bases between. Written as DNA, the CDR3 is TGTGCCAGCAGCTTCATAGAACTGCCCCTAGTAGGCTACACCTTC. Residues: CASSFIELPLVGYTF.

This chain joins TRBV5-1 and TRBJ1-2, with D possibly being TRBD1 (6 bases). Germline CDR1 is SGHRS and CDR2 is YFSETQ. The CDR3 runs to 16 residues. Trimming removed 0 bases from V and 3 bases from J, with 15 bases in between. In DNA, the CDR3 is TGCGCCAGCAGCTTGGCGGGGGGGGCCTATGACTATGGCTACACCTTC. It codes for CASSLAGGAYDYGYTF.

The chain employs TRBV6-1 and TRBJ1-4, with unresolved D. CDR1 is MNHNS and CDR2 is SASEGT in the germline V gene. The CDR3 is 15 residues long. V was clipped by 3 bases and J by 5 bases, with 13 bases between them. Here the CDR3 DNA reads TGTGCCAGCAGTGAGACATCCTTCGGAAATGAAAAACTGTTTTTT. The encoded protein is CASSETSFGNEKLFF.

The V gene is TRBV4-1, the J gene TRBJ2-4, with D tentatively TRBD1 (5 bases). This CDR3 has 16 residues. The V gene lost 0 bases and the J gene lost 1 base, with 10 bases spanning the gap. Germline CDR1 MGHRA, CDR2 YSYEKL. The CDR3 DNA follows: TGCGCCAGCAGCCAAGAAGACCAGGGCGCCAAAAACATTCAGTACTTC. Its protein product is CASSQEDQGAKNIQYF.

The CDR3 spells CASRPQDRLPYGYTF. CDR3 bases: TGCGCCAGCAGACCCCAGGACAGGTTGCCCTATGGCTACACCTTC. The V gene is TRBV5-1, the J gene TRBJ1-2, with TRBD1 identical over 7 bases. There are 15 residues in the CDR3. V was clipped by 5 bases and J by 4 bases; unmatched bases: 11. Per germline, CDR1 SGHRS and CDR2 YFSETQ. Using reference TRBV5-1 and TRBJ1-2 for the parts outside the CDR3, the full variable domain is KAGVTQTPRYLIKTRGQQVTLSCSPISGHRSVSWYQQTPGQGLQFLFEYFSETQRNKGNFPGRFSGRQFSNSRSEMNVSTLELGDSALYLCASRPQDRLPYGYTFGSGTRLTVV.

The rearrangement joins TRBV7-2 to TRBJ1-2; possibly TRBD1 for D (6 bases). The CDR3 consists of 14 residues. Trimming left V 3 bases short and J 3 bases short, with 11 bases between. Germline-derived CDR1 and CDR2 are SGHTA and FQGNSA. The CDR3 loop is CASSFARQDYGYTF. The CDR3 nucleotides are TGTGCCAGCAGCTTTGCGAGACAGGACTATGGCTACACCTTC.

V and J are TRBV7-6 and TRBJ1-2; 7 positions match TRBD1. The CDR3 spans 13 residues. After removal of 4 bases from V and 8 bases from J, the junction contained 7 bases not matched to a gene. Germline V gene sequence: CDR1 SGHVS, CDR2 FNYEAQ. CDR3 nucleotides: TGTGCCAGCAGCTACGGGGGACAGATGGGCTACACCTTC. Translating gives CASSYGGQMGYTF.

The V gene is TRBV9, the J gene TRBJ2-7; 8 bases are a match to TRBD1. CDR1 and CDR2 from the germline V gene are SGDLS and YYNGEE. Trimming at V came to 4 bases and at J to 6 bases, leaving 9 bases not matched to a gene. CDR3 size: 14 residues. CDR3 sequence reads: CASSLQDRGGEQYF. CDR3 coding DNA: TGTGCCAGCAGCCTACAAGACAGGGGTGGCGAGCAGTACTTC.

The V gene is TRBV27, the J gene TRBJ2-1; 11 nucleotides line up with TRBD2. The J segment lost 0 bases and the V segment lost 0 bases, leaving 4 bases of the junction unmatched. CDR1 is MNHEY and CDR2 is SMNVEV in the germline V gene (reference sequence). This CDR3 is 18 amino acids long. Written as DNA, the CDR3 is TGTGCCAGCAGTTTATCAGAGACTAGCGGGATCTCCTACAATGAGCAGTTCTTC. It translates to CASSLSETSGISYNEQFF.

This chain uses TRBV4-1 with TRBJ1-3, with D hard to call. Germline V gene data show CDR1 as MGHRA and CDR2 as YSYEKL. V shed 1 base and J shed 0 bases, with 13 bases lying between them. CDR3 length: 17 amino acids. This chain's CDR3 is CASSQGGQLLSGNTIYF. CDR3 DNA: TGCGCCAGCAGCCAAGGTGGGCAGCTCCTCTCTGGAAACACCATATATTTT.

The chain links TRBV2 to TRBJ2-3; D is undetermined. The CDR3 sequence is 12 residues long. CDR1 and CDR2 (germline): SNHLY, FYNNEI. The V end lost 6 bases, the J end lost 2 bases, and 6 bases lay between the germline ends. This CDR3 reads CASSLLTDTQYF. The CDR3 nucleotides read TGTGCCAGCAGCCTTCTCACAGATACGCAGTATTTT.

V gene TRBV29-1 combines with J gene TRBJ1-2, with D unclear. V lost 4 bases and J lost 4, with 13 bases in between. CDR3 size: 13 residues. Germline lookup yields CDR1 SQVTM and CDR2 ANQGSEA. The CDR3, as DNA: TGCAGCGTTGTAAGCATGCAGGCCTATGGCTACACCTTC. The encoded protein is CSVVSMQAYGYTF.